The entry below gives a single T cell receptor beta chain sequence along with its context. Sequenced by immunoSEQ multiplex PCR; TCRdb stores in-frame clones only, minus some. The table records about 68,000 clones, less than 95% of them present only once. This entry comes from a study of T cell changes during pregnancy in multiple sclerosis. This receptor was identified in a female donor with multiple sclerosis, enrolled in a pregnancy study. Sequenced material: peripheral blood, taken in the third trimester of pregnancy.

The CDR3 coding sequence is TGCGCCAGCAGCCAACACAGGGGCCCGAACTACGAGCAGTACTTC. It specifies CASSQHRGPNYEQYF. V and J are TRBV5-1 and TRBJ2-7, with 7 nucleotides matching TRBD1. Germline trimming cut 4 bases from V and 3 bases from J; bases unmatched to any gene: 10. Germline assignment: CDR1 SGHRS and CDR2 YFSETQ. CDR3 length: 15 amino acids.